The clone carrying this T cell receptor beta chain has a single count. The target antigen is unknown. Only in-frame clones appear in the TCRdb table, and some are missing; sequencing was by immunoSEQ multiplex PCR. The repertoire holds some 200,000 clones, around three quarters seen once, with 13% in the top ten. This sample stems from a study of cytotoxic CD8 clonotypes in ibrutinib-treated CLL. Study-wide context: Of the patients, about a dozen were relapsed/refractory, 15 treatment-naive and fewer than 18 IGHV unmutated. The study, taken as a whole, reports: Baseline clonality, above age-matched healthy donor levels, tracked circulating CD8+ T-cell counts.

Per germline, CDR1 SGHTA and CDR2 FQGNSA. Deletions cut 5 bases from V and 4 bases from J, with 9 bases between. This CDR3 contains 13 residues. Specimen: PBMCs, collected after 24 months of ibrutinib treatment. The J gene is TRBJ2-1, the V gene TRBV7-2; D not resolved. The clonotype was recovered from a human donor with chronic lymphocytic leukemia. This CDR3 reads CASSPPSYNEQFF. DNA for the CDR3: TGTGCCAGCAGCCCCCCCTCGTACAATGAGCAGTTCTTC.